Listed below are T cell receptor beta chains from one sample, sequenced in a study of cytotoxic CD8 clonotypes in ibrutinib-treated CLL. Clones were read by immunoSEQ multiplex PCR, and TCRdb kept only the in-frame ones, dropping some. The sample consists of some 150,000 clones, about 72% of them appearing once. This specimen consisted of PBMCs, obtained after 12 months of ibrutinib treatment. These receptors originate from a human donor with chronic lymphocytic leukemia. The CDR3 runs from the conserved cysteine through the conserved F or W. D genes are given only for firm matches. Clone size, where shown, is once, few, many, or a class for clones that have expanded.

j_call	d_call	clone_size	v_call	cdr3_aa	cdr3_nt
TRBJ2-7	.	.	TRBV14	CASSRVPEQYF	TGTGCCAGCAGCCGGGTCCCCGAGCAGTACTTC
TRBJ2-7	.	.	TRBV27	CASSNSARSYEQYF	TGTGCCAGCAGCAACAGTGCCCGCTCCTACGAGCAGTACTTC
TRBJ2-7	.	.	TRBV19	CASSHIGGGSEQYF	TGTGCCAGTAGTCATATTGGGGGAGGATCCGAGCAGTACTTC
TRBJ1-1	TRBD1	.	TRBV11-2	CASSQDRVGEAFF	TGTGCCAGCAGCCAAGACAGGGTAGGTGAAGCTTTCTTT
TRBJ1-3	.	.	TRBV19	CASSPRGDSGNTIYF	TGTGCCAGTAGTCCGCGAGGGGACTCTGGAAACACCATATATTTT
TRBJ2-7	.	.	TRBV28	CASSLYRVSYEQYF	TGTGCCAGCAGTCTGTACAGGGTTTCCTACGAGCAGTACTTC
TRBJ2-7	TRBD2	.	TRBV2	CASSGTSGYEQYF	TGTGCCAGCAGTGGGACTAGCGGTTACGAGCAGTACTTC
TRBJ2-1	.	.	TRBV7-9	CASSFSAYNEQFF	TGTGCCAGCAGCTTTTCGGCCTACAATGAGCAGTTCTTC
TRBJ2-3	.	.	TRBV30	CAWSVRWGRDTDTQYF	TGTGCCTGGAGTGTACGTTGGGGCCGCGATACAGATACGCAGTATTTT
TRBJ2-1	TRBD2	.	TRBV7-2	CASSSTSPGTSGSNEQFF	TGTGCCAGCAGCTCCACGTCTCCTGGGACTAGCGGGAGCAATGAGCAGTTCTTC
TRBJ2-7	.	.	TRBV28	CASSSDFYEQYF	TGTGCCAGCAGTTCGGACTTTTACGAGCAGTACTTC
TRBJ1-3	.	.	TRBV30	CAWSLRALTSGNTIYF	TGTGCCTGGAGTTTGAGGGCGTTAACCTCTGGAAACACCATATATTTT
TRBJ1-1	.	.	TRBV20-1	CSALITEAFF	TGCAGTGCACTGATCACTGAAGCTTTCTTT
TRBJ2-5	.	few	TRBV28	CASHKTGETQYF	TGTGCCAGCCACAAGACGGGAGAGACCCAGTACTTC
TRBJ2-5	TRBD2	.	TRBV4-1	CASSQDDGGLDPETQYF	TGCGCCAGCAGCCAAGATGACGGGGGACTAGACCCAGAGACCCAGTACTTC
TRBJ2-7	TRBD2	.	TRBV10-3	CAISEREGAYEQYF	TGTGCCATCAGTGAGCGGGAGGGAGCCTACGAGCAGTACTTC
TRBJ1-2	TRBD1	.	TRBV27	CASSPTGTGHTGYTF	TGTGCCAGCAGCCCAACCGGGACAGGGCACACGGGCTACACCTTC
TRBJ1-6	.	.	TRBV9	CASSLRQGNSPLHF	TGTGCCAGCAGCCTTAGGCAGGGAAATTCACCCCTCCACTTT
TRBJ2-7	.	.	TRBV28	CASCSSPKYEQYF	TGTGCCAGCTGTAGTAGTCCCAAATACGAGCAGTACTTC
TRBJ2-5	TRBD2	.	TRBV29-1	CSVELLAGGQETQYF	TGCAGCGTTGAGTTGCTAGCGGGGGGGCAAGAGACCCAGTACTTC
TRBJ1-5	.	.	TRBV7-9	CASTNQNQPQHF	TGTGCCAGCACCAATCAGAATCAGCCCCAGCATTTT
TRBJ2-7	.	many	TRBV6-5	CASKMGTGLGEQYF	TGTGCCAGCAAAATGGGGACCGGCTTGGGCGAGCAGTACTTC
TRBJ2-5	.	.	TRBV30	CAWSGETQYF	TGTGCCTGGAGCGGAGAGACCCAGTACTTC
TRBJ2-2	TRBD1	many	TRBV5-1	CASSRPGTGVNTGELFF	TGCGCCAGCAGCCGTCCCGGGACAGGGGTGAACACCGGGGAGCTGTTTTTT
TRBJ2-3	.	.	TRBV9	CASSPRPTRTQYF	TGTGCCAGCAGCCCGCGGCCCACCCGGACGCAGTATTTT
TRBJ2-1	TRBD2	.	TRBV11-2	CASSHTLAGRNNEQFF	TGTGCCAGCAGCCATACCCTAGCGGGGCGAAACAATGAGCAGTTCTTC
TRBJ2-3	.	once	TRBV9	CASSVRNEQVSGRRFSTDTQYF	TGTGCCAGCAGCGTCCGGAATGAACAGGTGAGCGGACGTAGGTTTAGCACAGATACGCAGTATTTT
TRBJ2-5	TRBD2	.	TRBV27	CASSISGRETQYF	TGTGCCAGCAGCATTAGCGGGAGAGAGACCCAGTACTTC
TRBJ2-7	.	.	TRBV11-3	CASSSFQGRSLISYEQYF	TGTGCCAGCAGCTCCTTCCAAGGGCGGAGTCTTATTTCCTACGAGCAGTACTTC
TRBJ1-1	.	few	TRBV9	CASSVAGYNTEAFF	TGTGCCAGCAGCGTAGCAGGTTACAACACTGAAGCTTTCTTT
TRBJ1-1	.	.	TRBV5-1	CASMMWGNTEAFF	TGCGCCAGCATGATGTGGGGGAACACTGAAGCTTTCTTT
TRBJ2-1	.	.	TRBV27	CASTSSILGEQFF	TGTGCCAGTACTAGCTCCATACTAGGGGAGCAGTTCTTC
TRBJ2-7	TRBD2	.	TRBV18	CASSRTAGSSYEQYF	TGTGCCAGCTCACGTACAGCGGGGAGCTCCTACGAGCAGTACTTC
TRBJ1-4	TRBD1	.	TRBV2	CASTDRATNEKLFF	TGTGCCAGCACGGACAGGGCAACTAATGAAAAACTGTTTTTT
TRBJ2-7	.	.	TRBV7-9	CASSLGQQGSEQYF	TGTGCCAGCAGCTTAGGACAGCAGGGGAGCGAGCAGTACTTC
TRBJ2-7	TRBD1	.	TRBV14	CASSHPPRTGRPYEQYF	TGTGCCAGCAGCCACCCTCCCAGGACAGGGAGGCCCTACGAGCAGTACTTC
TRBJ2-7	.	.	TRBV18	CASSPPSGRPYEQYF	TGTGCCAGCTCACCACCGTCGGGGCGACCCTACGAGCAGTACTTC
TRBJ1-1	.	few	TRBV28	CASRATANTEAFF	TGTGCCAGCAGAGCAACAGCGAACACTGAAGCTTTCTTT
TRBJ1-1	TRBD1	once	TRBV18	CASSPPSGGMNTEAFF	TGTGCCAGCTCACCACCGTCAGGGGGCATGAACACTGAAGCTTTCTTT
TRBJ1-3	.	many	TRBV7-2	CASSLVTAGNTIYF	TGTGCCAGCAGCTTAGTAACAGCTGGAAACACCATATATTTT
TRBJ2-2	.	many	TRBV6-5	CASSYGPNTGELFF	TGTGCCAGCAGTTACGGGCCTAACACCGGGGAGCTGTTTTTT
TRBJ1-1	TRBD1	.	TRBV5-1	CASSLGQGQLYGTEAFF	TGCGCCAGCAGCTTAGGACAGGGCCAGCTTTATGGAACTGAAGCTTTCTTT
TRBJ2-7	.	few	TRBV10-1	CASSEGGTEGEQYF	TGCGCCAGCAGTGAGGGAGGAACCGAGGGGGAGCAGTACTTC
TRBJ1-6	.	few	TRBV30	CAWSLSSSPLHF	TGTGCCTGGAGTTTAAGCTCTTCACCCCTCCACTTT
TRBJ1-5	.	once	TRBV27	CASNTGGRIRCNQPQHF	TGTGCCAGCAACACGGGGGGGCGGATCCGTTGCAATCAGCCCCAGCATTTT
TRBJ2-7	TRBD1	.	TRBV2	CASSVNRQGAISYEQYF	TGTGCCAGCAGTGTTAACCGACAGGGGGCGATTTCCTACGAGCAGTACTTC
TRBJ1-4	TRBD1	.	TRBV9	CASSVQTPGQDNEKLFF	TGTGCCAGCAGCGTCCAGACCCCGGGACAGGATAATGAAAAACTGTTTTTT
TRBJ1-5	.	.	TRBV28	CASSLFPKMGNQPQHF	TGTGCCAGCAGTTTGTTTCCGAAAATGGGGAATCAGCCCCAGCATTTT
TRBJ2-7	.	.	TRBV6-5	CASTEGQPYEQYF	TGTGCCAGCACGGAGGGACAGCCCTACGAGCAGTACTTC
TRBJ2-2	.	.	TRBV7-9	CASSLVKAFNTGELFF	TGTGCCAGCAGCTTAGTTAAGGCCTTTAACACCGGGGAGCTGTTTTTT
TRBJ2-7	TRBD1	.	TRBV7-9	CASSLEAGGSRYEQYF	TGTGCCAGCAGCTTAGAAGCAGGGGGCTCCCGCTACGAGCAGTACTTC